This T cell receptor (beta chain) originates from a study of shared clonotypes between healthy human individuals. On the study more broadly: Each donor had three CD4 naive, three CD4 memory, two CD8 naive and one CD8 memory plate.

Produced via immunoSEQ multiplex PCR; TCRdb's table is partial and in-frame only. The sample consists of about a million clones, approximately 72% of them appearing once. CDR1 ENHRY and CDR2 SYGVKD come from the germline V gene. The V end was cut by 6 bases, the J end by 0 bases, with 11 bases between. This CDR3 region has 15 residues. The sample comprised memory CD4+ T cells sorted from blood. Sample subset: CD45RA-negative fraction. The chain joins TRBV10-3 to TRBJ2-2; weak D call: TRBD2 (6 bases). The origin of this receptor is a man aged 18 to 29 in good health. Here the CDR3 reads CAISSGLTNTGELFF. The CDR3, as DNA: TGTGCCATCAGCTCGGGACTGACGAACACCGGGGAGCTGTTTTTT.